This is a list of T cell receptor beta chains from one sample in a study of blood T cell repertoires in COVID-19. The method was immunoSEQ multiplex PCR; TCRdb's version includes in-frame clones alone and lacks a portion of them. The table includes around 150,000 clones, about 82% detected once. The specimen was PBMCs or T cells enriched from blood (not recorded which). These receptors were collected from a woman aged 35 to 49 who had recovered from COVID-19. The CDR3 runs from the conserved cysteine through the conserved F or W. A D gene is named only where the DNA matches it firmly. Not every row has a clone size; where given, it reads once, few, many or a size class.

clone_size	cdr3_length	v_call	j_call	d_call	cdr3_aa	cdr3_nt
-	13	TRBV29-1	TRBJ2-3	TRBD2	CSVASGSTDTQYF	TGCAGCGTTGCTAGCGGGAGCACAGATACGCAGTATTTT
few	13	TRBV14	TRBJ1-1	-	CASSQELQGGTFF	TGTGCCAGCAGCCAAGAATTACAGGGTGGGACTTTCTTT
-	15	TRBV11-1	TRBJ2-1	TRBD1	CASRQKGTGGNEQFF	TGTGCCAGCAGGCAAAAAGGGACAGGGGGCAATGAGCAGTTCTTC
few	13	TRBV3-1/TRBV3-2	TRBJ1-2	-	CASSPRGGYGYTF	TGTGCCAGCAGCCCACGAGGAGGGTATGGCTACACCTTC
few	19	TRBV7-2	TRBJ2-2	TRBD2	CASSSSSTSGRTFTGELFF	TGTGCCAGCAGCTCCTCTTCGACTAGCGGGAGGACCTTCACCGGGGAGCTGTTTTTT
once	15	TRBV11-2	TRBJ1-2	-	CASSPTGRANYGYTF	TGTGCCAGCAGCCCTACAGGGAGGGCTAACTATGGCTACACCTTC
once	15	TRBV5-1	TRBJ1-6	TRBD1	CASSPRQGENSPLHF	TGCGCCAGCAGCCCCAGACAGGGGGAAAATTCACCCCTCCACTTT
-	15	TRBV27	TRBJ1-1	TRBD1	CASSLGQGLNTEAFF	TGTGCCAGCAGTTTAGGACAGGGCCTGAACACTGAAGCTTTCTTT
-	13	TRBV9	TRBJ2-5	-	CASSGLYQETQYF	TGTGCCAGCAGCGGTCTGTACCAAGAGACCCAGTACTTC
-	13	TRBV20-1	TRBJ1-4	-	CSASESSNEKLFF	TGCAGTGCTAGTGAATCTAGCAATGAAAAACTGTTTTTT
-	15	TRBV5-4	TRBJ2-1	TRBD1	CASSFFRGLDNEQFF	TGTGCCAGCAGCTTCTTCAGGGGGCTGGACAATGAGCAGTTCTTC
-	14	TRBV29-1	TRBJ1-4	TRBD1	CSVQNRGPNEKLFF	TGCAGCGTACAAAACAGGGGACCTAATGAAAAACTGTTTTTT
-	14	TRBV9	TRBJ1-4	-	CASGTRRTNEKLFF	TGTGCCAGCGGAACTAGGAGGACTAATGAAAAACTGTTTTTT
few	15	TRBV10-3	TRBJ2-5	TRBD1	CAIRSTGGEGETQYF	TGTGCCATCAGGAGTACAGGGGGAGAGGGAGAGACCCAGTACTTC
-	14	TRBV3-1/TRBV3-2	TRBJ2-3	TRBD2	CASSPGEGRDTQYF	TGTGCCAGCAGCCCCGGGGAGGGGAGGGATACGCAGTATTTT
-	13	TRBV14	TRBJ1-1	-	CASSLAGTTEAFF	TGTGCCAGCAGCCTAGCGGGGACGACTGAAGCTTTCTTT
-	15	TRBV19	TRBJ2-7	TRBD2	CASSRKLAGGYEQYF	TGTGCCAGTAGTCGAAAACTAGCGGGGGGTTACGAGCAGTACTTC
-	14	TRBV7-3	TRBJ2-1	TRBD2	CASSPTGGYNEQFF	TGTGCCAGCAGCCCTACGGGAGGGTACAATGAGCAGTTCTTC
-	14	TRBV10-2	TRBJ1-1	-	CASSPDRGDTEAFF	TGCGCCAGCAGCCCGGACCGGGGGGACACTGAAGCTTTCTTT
-	16	TRBV4-2	TRBJ1-2	-	CASSQDANTPDYGYTF	TGTGCCAGCAGCCAAGATGCGAATACGCCTGACTATGGCTACACCTTC
-	19	TRBV7-2	TRBJ1-5	TRBD1	CASSSNRDSASINNQPQHF	TGTGCCAGCAGCTCCAACCGGGACAGCGCGTCAATTAATAATCAGCCCCAGCATTTT
-	15	TRBV5-4	TRBJ2-7	-	CASSLGASRAYEQYF	TGTGCCAGCAGCTTGGGGGCTAGCAGAGCCTACGAGCAGTACTTC
once	12	TRBV9	TRBJ2-2	-	CASSVVSGELFF	TGTGCCAGCAGCGTAGTCTCCGGGGAGCTGTTTTTT
few	17	TRBV18	TRBJ1-4	TRBD1	CASSPLPPGQGGEKLFF	TGTGCCAGCTCACCTCTCCCCCCGGGACAGGGAGGCGAAAAACTGTTTTTT
-	15	TRBV2	TRBJ1-5	TRBD1	CASSEWQGGNQPQHF	TGTGCCAGCAGTGAATGGCAGGGGGGCAATCAGCCCCAGCATTTT
-	15	TRBV15	TRBJ2-3	TRBD2	CATSVGLAATDTQYF	TGTGCCACCAGCGTGGGACTAGCGGCCACAGATACGCAGTATTTT
few	17	TRBV7-8	TRBJ2-3	TRBD2	CASSPRLAGVVGDTQYF	TGTGCCAGCAGCCCCCGACTAGCGGGAGTCGTTGGAGATACGCAGTATTTT
-	12	TRBV19	TRBJ2-5	-	CASSIDRETQYF	TGTGCCAGTAGTATAGATCGAGAGACCCAGTACTTC
few	15	TRBV2	TRBJ2-6	-	CAGGELNSGANVLTF	TGTGCCGGAGGGGAACTCAACTCTGGGGCCAACGTCCTGACTTTC
-	15	TRBV4-1	TRBJ1-3	-	CASSHNTGSGNTIYF	TGCGCCAGCAGCCACAATACAGGGTCTGGAAACACCATATATTTT
few	15	TRBV2	TRBJ2-3	-	CASSELRGYTDTQYF	TGTGCCAGCAGTGAACTAAGGGGATATACAGATACGCAGTATTTT
once	17	TRBV2	TRBJ2-5	TRBD1	CASSELKGQGLEETQYF	TGTGCCAGCAGTGAACTGAAGGGACAGGGTCTAGAGGAGACCCAGTACTTC
once	14	TRBV19	TRBJ1-5	-	CASSIDFVNQPQHF	TGTGCCAGTAGTATAGATTTCGTCAATCAGCCCCAGCATTTT
-	15	TRBV7-6	TRBJ2-7	TRBD2	CASSLERGASYEQYF	TGTGCCAGCAGCTTAGAGCGGGGGGCCTCCTACGAGCAGTACTTC
-	19	TRBV29-1	TRBJ2-3	TRBD2	CSVEGVTSGGRLYTDTQYF	TGCAGCGTTGAAGGAGTTACTAGCGGGGGGAGACTATACACAGATACGCAGTATTTT
-	15	TRBV7-3	TRBJ2-1	-	CASSLSPDLYNEQFF	TGTGCCAGCAGCTTAAGTCCAGATCTCTACAATGAGCAGTTCTTC
once	17	TRBV3-1/TRBV3-2	TRBJ2-3	TRBD2	CASSTRTSGRALDTQYF	TGTGCCAGCAGCACCCGGACTAGCGGGAGGGCCCTAGATACGCAGTATTTT
-	13	TRBV4-1	TRBJ1-5	-	CASSQGARSPQHF	TGCGCCAGCAGCCAAGGTGCTCGGTCGCCCCAGCATTTT
once	15	TRBV2	TRBJ1-2	-	CASNPRDTANYGYTF	TGTGCCAGCAATCCCCGGGACACAGCTAACTATGGCTACACCTTC